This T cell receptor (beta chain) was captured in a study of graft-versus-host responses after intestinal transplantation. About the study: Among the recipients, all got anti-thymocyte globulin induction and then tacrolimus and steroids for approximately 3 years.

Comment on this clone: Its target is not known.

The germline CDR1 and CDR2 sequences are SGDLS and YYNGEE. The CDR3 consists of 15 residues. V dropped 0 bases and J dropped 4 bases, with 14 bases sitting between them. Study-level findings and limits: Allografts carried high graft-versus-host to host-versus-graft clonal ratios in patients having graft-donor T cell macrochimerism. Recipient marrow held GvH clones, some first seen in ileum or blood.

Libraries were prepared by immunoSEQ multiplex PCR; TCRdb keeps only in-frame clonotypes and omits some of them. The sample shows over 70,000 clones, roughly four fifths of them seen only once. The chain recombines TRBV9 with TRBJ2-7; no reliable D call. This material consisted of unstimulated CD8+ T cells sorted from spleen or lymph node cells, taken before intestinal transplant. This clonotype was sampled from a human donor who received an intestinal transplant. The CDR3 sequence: CASSVATVRGYEQYF. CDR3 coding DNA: TGTGCCAGCAGCGTAGCTACCGTGAGAGGATACGAGCAGTACTTC.